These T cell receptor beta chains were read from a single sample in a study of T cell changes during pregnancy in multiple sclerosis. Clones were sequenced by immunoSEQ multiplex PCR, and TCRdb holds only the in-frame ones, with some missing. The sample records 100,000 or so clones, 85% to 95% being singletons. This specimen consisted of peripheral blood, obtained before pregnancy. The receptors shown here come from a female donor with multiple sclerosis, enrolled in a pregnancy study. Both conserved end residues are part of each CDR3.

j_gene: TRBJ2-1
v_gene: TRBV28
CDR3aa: CASRDRQGDSYNEQFF

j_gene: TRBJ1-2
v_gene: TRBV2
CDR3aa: CASEDRAIPYGYTF

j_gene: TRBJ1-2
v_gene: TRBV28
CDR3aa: CASSPGTGGAFYGYTF

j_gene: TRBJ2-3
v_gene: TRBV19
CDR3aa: CASKRSGSTDTQYF

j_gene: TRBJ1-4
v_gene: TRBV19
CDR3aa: CASSIVHRGEKLFF

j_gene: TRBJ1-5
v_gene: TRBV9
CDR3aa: CASSVGTGSPYSNQPQHF

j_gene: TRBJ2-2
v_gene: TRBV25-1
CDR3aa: CASSADRGRPSYTGELFF

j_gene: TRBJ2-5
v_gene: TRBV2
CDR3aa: CASSLRLRETQYF

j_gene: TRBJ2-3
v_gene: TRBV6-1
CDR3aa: CASSVRPTAYGTDTQYF

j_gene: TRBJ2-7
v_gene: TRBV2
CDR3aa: CASSVIAGYEQYF

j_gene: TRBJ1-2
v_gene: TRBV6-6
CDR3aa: CASSTGGVSGYTF

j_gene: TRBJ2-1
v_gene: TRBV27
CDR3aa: CASSLFALAGSYNEQFF

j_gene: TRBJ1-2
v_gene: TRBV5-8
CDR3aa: CASSSGQGRNYGYTF

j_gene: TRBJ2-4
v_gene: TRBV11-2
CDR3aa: CASSSQRDRGGQYF

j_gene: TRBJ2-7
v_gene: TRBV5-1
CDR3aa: CASSLSVASGGTYEQYF

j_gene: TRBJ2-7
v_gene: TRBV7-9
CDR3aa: CASSPNRGSSYEQYF

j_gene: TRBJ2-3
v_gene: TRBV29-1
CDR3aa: CSVEVGGTDTQYF

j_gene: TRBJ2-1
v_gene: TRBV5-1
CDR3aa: CASSKSGRSYNEQFF

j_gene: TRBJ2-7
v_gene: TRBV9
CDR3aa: CASSPRGGEGQYF

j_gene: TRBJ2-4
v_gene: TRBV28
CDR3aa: CASSFVGLAGGGENIQYF

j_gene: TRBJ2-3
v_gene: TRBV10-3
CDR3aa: CAIRGGGRASTDTQYF

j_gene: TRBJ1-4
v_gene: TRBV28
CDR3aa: CASSLGLGWGQETRTTNEKLFF

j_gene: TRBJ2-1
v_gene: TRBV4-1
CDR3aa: CASSQGSPGGISYNEQFF

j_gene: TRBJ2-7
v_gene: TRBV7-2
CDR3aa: CASSLGGSGAYEQYF

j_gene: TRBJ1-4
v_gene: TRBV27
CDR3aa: CASSSTGTGDEKLFF

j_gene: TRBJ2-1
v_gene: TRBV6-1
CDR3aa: CASRLGGGGYNEQFF

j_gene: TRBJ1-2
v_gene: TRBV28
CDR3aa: CASRAGQGIYGYTF